Presented here are 20 T cell receptor beta chains from one specimen sequenced in a study of T cells after yellow fever vaccination. MiXCR, applied by TCRdb to the 5' RACE reads, yields one record per CDR3 protein. Among about 400,000 distinct CDR3 sequences listed, 6.2% were seen once. Specimen: PBMCs, collected 5 days after the yellow fever booster vaccination. Receptors were obtained from a man aged 25 to 40 who received the YFV17D yellow fever vaccine.

In this sample, this clonotype turned up many times. Here the CDR3 DNA reads TGTGCCAGCAAAACAGGGGGCACCTACGAGCAGTACTTC. It specifies CASKTGGTYEQYF. The chain recombines TRBV7-2 with TRBJ2-7, with 9 positions matching TRBD1. Looked up from germline, CDR1 is SGHTA and CDR2 is FQGNSA. The ends lost 7 bases at V and 2 bases at J; junction bases unmatched: 3. The CDR3 loop spans 13 amino acids. Complete variable domain (other parts from reference TRBV7-2 and TRBJ2-7): GAGVSQSPSNKVTEKGKDVELRCDPISGHTALYWYRQSLGQGLEFLIYFQGNSAPDKSGLPSDRFSAERTGGSVSTLTIQRTQQEDSAVYLCASKTGGTYEQYFGPGTRLTVT.

The chain carries TRBV20-1 and TRBJ2-1; TRBD2 aligns across 12 bases. CDR1 is DFQATT, CDR2 SNEGSKA, per germline (reference sequence). This CDR3 is 17 amino acids long. V trimming: 7 bases; J trimming: 9 bases; junction bases outside the gene matches: 19. CDR3 region: CSVTPQWASGRVSEQFF. Here the CDR3 DNA reads TGCAGTGTCACCCCCCAATGGGCTAGCGGGAGGGTGAGTGAGCAGTTCTTC.

This clonotype was recorded a few times. This rearrangement joins TRBV20-1 to TRBJ2-1, with no clear D. The V and J ends lost 0 bases and 10 bases respectively, with 13 bases between them. Per the germline V gene, CDR1 is DFQATT and CDR2 is SNEGSKA (reference sequence). The CDR3 consists of 13 residues. The DNA for the CDR3 is TGCAGTGCTAGAGATGAGCCGGACGAGGAGCAGTTCTTC. It encodes CSARDEPDEEQFF.

This clonotype was recorded at least ten times. The V call is TRBV6-1, the J call TRBJ2-1; D unresolved. The length of the CDR3 is 13 residues. Trimming shortened V by 4 bases and J by 5 bases, and 9 bases separated the two germline ends. Germline values: CDR1 MNHNS, CDR2 SASEGT. CDR3 sequence (DNA): TGTGCCAGCAGTGGCCTACGGGACAATGAGCAGTTCTTC. Translating gives CASSGLRDNEQFF.

There are a few counts of this clonotype. The chain is built from TRBV12-3 or TRBV12-4 and TRBJ2-1; D is possibly TRBD1 (5 bases). V lost 6 bases to trimming and J lost 2 bases, with 14 bases between them. This CDR3 is 15 amino acids long. The CDR3 DNA reads as TGTGCCAGCAGCCCCAGGCAGGGCCCCTACAATGAGCAGTTCTTC. It translates to CASSPRQGPYNEQFF.

This clonotype was observed many times. The rearrangement uses TRBV6-1 and TRBJ2-2; D is possibly TRBD2 (6 bases). CDR1 is MNHNS, CDR2 SASEGT, per germline. The CDR3 consists of 15 residues. Trimming took 6 bases from V and 4 from J, leaving 15 bases between them. The CDR3 is CASRKAAGSTGELFF. The CDR3, as DNA: TGTGCCAGCAGAAAAGCGGCGGGGAGCACCGGGGAGCTGTTTTTT.

This clonotype was detected ten times or more. The chain links TRBV5-6 to TRBJ1-2; 7 nucleotides align to TRBD1. Germline V CDR1 and CDR2: SGHDT, YYEEEE. This CDR3 contains 15 residues. The V segment lost 4 bases and the J segment 3 bases; nucleotides outside the gene matches: 9. CDR3 residues: CASSPTHRGDYGYTF. DNA of the CDR3: TGTGCCAGCAGCCCGACGCACAGGGGAGACTATGGCTACACCTTC.

This clonotype was observed a handful of times. The chain combines TRBV20-1 with TRBJ2-7, with 7 bases fitting TRBD2. CDR1 is DFQATT, CDR2 SNEGSKA, per germline (reference sequence). The V and J ends lost 5 bases and 9 bases, in that order; junction bases with no gene match: 13. This CDR3 spans 13 amino acids. CDR3 nucleotides: TGCAGTGCTTGGGACCGAAGCGGGAACGGGCAGTACTTC. Protein: CSAWDRSGNGQYF.

The V and J genes are TRBV7-2 and TRBJ2-6, with D tentatively TRBD2 (6 bases). CDR3 length equals 15 residues. From germline, CDR1 is SGHTA and CDR2 FQGNSA. V shed 11 bases and J shed 0 bases, with 14 bases lying between them. The CDR3 is CAGGGAVSGANVLTF. The CDR3 region has the DNA TGTGCCGGAGGAGGGGCCGTCTCTGGGGCCAACGTCCTGACTTTC.

This clonotype has a count of ten or more. The chain links TRBV19 to TRBJ1-1; D may be TRBD1 (6 bases). The germline V gene has CDR1 LNHDA and CDR2 SQIVND (reference sequence). The V end was cut by 7 bases, the J end by 5 bases, with 17 bases between. The CDR3 loop spans 14 amino acids. The CDR3 nucleotides are TGTGCCAGTACCCTATCTGACAGGAGGACTGAAGCTTTCTTT. Translating gives CASTLSDRRTEAFF.

This clonotype was counted only a few times. CDR3 amino acids: CASSLIVAGNTIYF. The CDR3 DNA sequence: TGTGCCAGCAGTTTAATAGTAGCTGGAAACACCATATATTTT. The rearrangement joins TRBV12-3 or TRBV12-4 to TRBJ1-3; D remains ambiguous. Between the trimmed V and J ends, which lost 2 bases and 2 bases, there was a span of 7 bases. There are 14 residues in the CDR3.

In this sample, this clonotype turned up many times. The chain uses TRBV7-2 and TRBJ2-7; perhaps TRBD1 as D (6 bases). Germline V gives CDR1 SGHTA, CDR2 FQGNSA. The V end was cut by 6 bases, the J end by 6 bases, with 12 bases between. This CDR3 comprises 12 residues. CDR3 amino acids: CASRVGAGEQYF. DNA for the CDR3: TGTGCCAGCAGGGTGGGGGCCGGCGAGCAGTACTTC.

This clonotype was observed a few times. The chain recombines TRBV25-1 with TRBJ1-1; the D is unclear. This CDR3 comprises 15 residues. Germline V gene sequence: CDR1 MGHDK, CDR2 SYGVNS. V lost 6 bases, J lost 5 bases, and 19 bases lay in between. Here the CDR3 DNA reads TGTGCCAGCAGAGAAACCGGGAGAAAAAGTACTGAAGCTTTCTTT. This codes for CASRETGRKSTEAFF.

This clonotype came up many times. The CDR3 is CASSSVPNTGELFF. For the CDR3, the DNA is TGTGCCAGCAGCTCGGTACCGAACACCGGGGAGCTGTTTTTT. V and J are TRBV7-9 and TRBJ2-2, with D hard to call. The germline V and J ends were trimmed by 4 bases and 0 bases, with 6 bases remaining between them. Germline V lookup: CDR1 SEHNR, CDR2 FQNEAQ (reference sequence). This CDR3 region has 14 residues.

Only a few counts were recorded for this clonotype. J is TRBJ2-1 and V is TRBV20-1, with 12 positions matching TRBD2. Per the germline V gene, CDR1 is DFQATT and CDR2 is SNEGSKA (reference sequence). V lost 5 bases to trimming and J lost 6 bases; unmatched junction nucleotides: 8. The CDR3 length is 15 residues. The CDR3: CSAPPTSGGVNEQFF. The CDR3 region has the DNA TGCAGTGCTCCACCGACTAGCGGGGGAGTCAATGAGCAGTTCTTC.

The chain has TRBV7-2 and TRBJ2-1; D is possibly TRBD2 (6 bases). This CDR3 comprises 16 residues. V was shortened by 4 bases and J by 6 bases, with 19 bases between the two germline ends. Per germline, CDR1 SGHTA and CDR2 FQGNSA. The CDR3, as DNA: TGTGCCAGCAGCTCGGCTGGGGGACTCCGGGGCAATGAGCAGTTCTTC. This translates into CASSSAGGLRGNEQFF.

This clonotype was observed at least ten times. CDR3 amino acids: CASSGTSAYEQYF. CDR3 DNA sequence: TGTGCCAGCAGCGGGACTAGCGCCTACGAGCAGTACTTC. This chain connects TRBV28 to TRBJ2-7; 10 positions agree with TRBD2. V dropped 6 bases and J dropped 2; count of bases not matched to a gene: 1. CDR3 length equals 13 residues. Germline values: CDR1 MDHEN, CDR2 SYDVKM. The whole variable domain, remainder taken from reference TRBV28 and TRBJ2-7, is DVKVTQSSRYLVKRTGEKVFLECVQDMDHENMFWYRQDPGLGLRLIYFSYDVKMKEKGDIPEGYSVSREKKERFSLILESASTNQTSMYLCASSGTSAYEQYFGPGTRLTVT.

This rearrangement joins TRBV6-1 to TRBJ1-5; D is unclear. The germline V and J ends were trimmed by 4 bases and 0 bases, with 19 bases remaining between them. This CDR3 comprises 18 residues. Germline loops: CDR1 MNHNS, CDR2 SASEGT. The CDR3 loop is CASSAGVLVLDSNQPQHF. The DNA for the CDR3 is TGTGCCAGCAGTGCCGGGGTCCTTGTCCTAGATAGCAATCAGCCCCAGCATTTT.

This clonotype was seen repeatedly, ten times or more. The rearrangement uses TRBV7-2 and TRBJ2-3; TRBD2 aligns across 12 bases. CDR1 is SGHTA, CDR2 FQGNSA, per germline. CDR3 length: 15 residues. The junction had 6 bases not matched to a gene; V was cut back by 8 bases and J by 3 bases. This CDR3 reads CASRTTSGRTDTQYF. In DNA form, the CDR3 reads TGTGCCAGCCGGACGACTAGCGGGAGAACAGATACGCAGTATTTT.

This clonotype was observed many times. V is TRBV18 and J is TRBJ2-3; 8 nucleotides align to TRBD1. Germline trimming cut 6 bases from V and 6 bases from J; bases unmatched to any gene: 11. The CDR3 spans 15 residues. CDR1 is KGHSH, CDR2 LQKENI, per germline. For the CDR3, the DNA is TGTGCCAGCTCCTCCGGGACAGGTGGGACGGATACGCAGTATTTT. Its protein is CASSSGTGGTDTQYF.